These 20 T cell receptor beta chains originate from one sample sequenced in a study of blood T cell repertoires in COVID-19. TCRdb's table, derived via immunoSEQ multiplex PCR, lists solely in-frame clones and lacks some. Of fewer than 250,000 clones listed, 65% to 80% are singletons. Sequencing input: peripheral blood. Receptors originate from a woman aged 50 to 65 with acute or convalescent COVID-19.

The chain carries TRBV5-5 and TRBJ2-1; 9 nucleotides align to TRBD2. There are 17 residues in the CDR3. V shed 0 bases and J 4 bases; nucleotides not matched to a gene: 8. Germline CDR1 SGHKS, CDR2 YYEKEE (reference sequence). The CDR3 reads CASSLEGGRARYNEQFF. The CDR3, as DNA: TGTGCCAGCAGCTTGGAGGGCGGGAGGGCCCGATACAATGAGCAGTTCTTC.

The V and J genes are TRBV15 and TRBJ2-3; 7 bases line up with TRBD1. Germline values: CDR1 LNHNV, CDR2 YYDKDF (reference sequence). The CDR3 is made up of 12 amino acids. With 8 bases clipped from V and 3 bases from J, the junction kept 2 bases outside the gene matches. CDR3 coding DNA: TGTGCCACCCGGACAGGAACAGATACGCAGTATTTT. It encodes CATRTGTDTQYF.

The V gene is TRBV7-2, the J gene TRBJ2-3; 9 bases map to TRBD1. V dropped 4 bases and J dropped 5; count of bases not matched to a gene: 10. The germline CDR1 and CDR2 sequences are SGHTA and FQGNSA. The CDR3 extends over 16 amino acids. The CDR3 coding sequence is TGTGCCAGCAGCTCAGGACAGGGGAGAGTAGGAGATACGCAGTATTTT. Amino acid sequence: CASSSGQGRVGDTQYF.

This clone occurred once. This chain connects TRBV25-1 to TRBJ1-2, with a possible D match to TRBD1 (6 bases). V lost 0 bases and J lost 1, with 9 bases in between. Germline V gene data show CDR1 as MGHDK and CDR2 as SYGVNS. The CDR3 extends over 15 amino acids. The CDR3 DNA follows: TGTGCCAGCAGTGAATATGGGGGCAGTAACTATGGCTACACCTTC. Protein product: CASSEYGGSNYGYTF.

The J gene is TRBJ1-5, the V gene TRBV5-6; the D is unclear. The CDR3 runs 13 residues. V was shortened by 1 base and J by 4 bases, with 6 bases between the two germline ends. Germline CDR1 is SGHDT and CDR2 is YYEEEE. CDR3 in DNA: TGTGCCAGCAGCTTGACACAGAATCAGCCCCAGCATTTT. Residues: CASSLTQNQPQHF.

The rearrangement joins TRBV29-1 to TRBJ2-5; 7 bases line up with TRBD2. Germline trimming cut 8 bases from V and 1 base from J; bases unmatched to any gene: 10. This CDR3 region has 14 residues. The germline V gene encodes CDR1 SQVTM and CDR2 ANQGSEA. DNA for the CDR3: TGCAGCTCCCTCGGGGTAGCGGGCCAAGAGACCCAGTACTTC. Translated, it gives CSSLGVAGQETQYF.

CDR3 sequence (DNA): TGTGCCAGCACCACAGGGGGGTATGGCTACACCTTC. This sequence encodes CASTTGGYGYTF. The chain combines TRBV6-5 with TRBJ1-2; 8 nucleotides line up with TRBD1. Losses at the gene ends were 7 bases for V and 5 bases for J; bases not matched to a gene: 3. This CDR3 comprises 12 residues. The germline gives CDR1 MNHEY, CDR2 SVGAGI.

V gene TRBV9 combines with J gene TRBJ2-1; TRBD2 agrees at 7 bases. Trimming cost V 0 bases and J 1 base; bases outside gene matches: 4. Germline V gene data show CDR1 as SGDLS and CDR2 as YYNGEE. This CDR3 spans 16 amino acids. The CDR3 loop reads CASSVGGGPSYNEQFF. In nucleotides, the CDR3 is TGTGCCAGCAGCGTAGGGGGAGGGCCGTCCTACAATGAGCAGTTCTTC.

The gene calls are TRBV19 and TRBJ1-2; TRBD1 agrees at 7 bases. Looked up from germline, CDR1 is LNHDA and CDR2 is SQIVND (reference sequence). V lost 5 bases and J lost 7; bases outside the gene matches: 13. The CDR3 contains 15 residues. The CDR3: CASSRDSTGKSGYTF. The CDR3 region has the DNA TGTGCCAGTAGTCGCGACTCGACAGGGAAGTCTGGCTACACCTTC.

The chain is built from TRBV19 and TRBJ1-3, with D unresolved. The V end was cut by 3 bases, the J end by 7 bases, with 16 bases between. This CDR3 has 15 amino acids. In germline, CDR1 is LNHDA, CDR2 SQIVND (reference sequence). DNA of the CDR3: TGTGCCAGTAGTATGCCCGGGAGCCCGGTCAACACCATATATTTT. The encoded protein is CASSMPGSPVNTIYF.

This chain links TRBV6-5 with TRBJ1-1; D gene uncertain. The CDR3 is 15 amino acids. The V gene's germline CDR1 is MNHEY and CDR2 SVGAGI. V was trimmed by 4 bases and J by 6 bases, leaving 18 bases between them. DNA for the CDR3: TGTGCCAGCAGTTCTCACCTGTCGAGTTTTTCTGAAGCTTTCTTT. Translated, it gives CASSSHLSSFSEAFF.

The chain employs TRBV5-1 and TRBJ2-2, with D unclear. CDR1 and CDR2 from the germline V gene are SGHRS and YFSETQ. The CDR3 has 16 residues. V dropped 3 bases and J dropped 8 bases, with 20 bases sitting between them. CDR3 in DNA: TGCGCCAGCAGCTGGTGGGCTCAAAACCAGGCAGGGGAGCTGTTTTTT. It encodes CASSWWAQNQAGELFF.

Regarding this clone: A read error may account for a junction end that differs from germline. The chain combines TRBV19 with TRBJ2-1; D is perhaps TRBD1 (6 bases). Germline CDR1 and CDR2: LNHDA and SQIVND (reference sequence). The CDR3 totals 11 residues. CDR3 amino acids: CASSVDREQFF. CDR3 nucleotides: TGTGCCAGTAGTGTAGACAGGGAGCAGTTCTTC.

This rearrangement joins TRBV6-5 to TRBJ2-4, with D possibly being TRBD1 (5 bases). The CDR3 contains 15 residues. The V end was cut by 4 bases, the J end by 3 bases, with 13 bases between. CDR1 and CDR2 (germline): MNHEY, SVGAGI. The CDR3 loop is CASSSQGLGKNIQYF. CDR3 nucleotides: TGTGCCAGCAGTTCCCAGGGCTTGGGCAAAAACATTCAGTACTTC.

This chain links TRBV7-2 with TRBJ2-7; 7 nucleotides match TRBD2. This CDR3 has 15 residues. Trimming at V came to 5 bases and at J to 0 bases, leaving 7 bases not matched to a gene. CDR1 SGHTA and CDR2 FQGNSA come from the germline V gene. The CDR3 coding sequence is TGTGCCAGCAGCCCAGCGGGACGACTCTCCTACGAGCAGTACTTC. Protein product: CASSPAGRLSYEQYF.

Comments on this clone: The identical CDR3 is also encoded by other nucleotide sequences in the sample. J is TRBJ1-2 and V is TRBV6-5, with 9 bases lining up with TRBD1. This CDR3 region has 15 residues. CDR1 and CDR2 (germline): MNHEY, SVGAGI. The J segment lost 2 bases and the V segment lost 0 bases, leaving 1 base of the junction unmatched. As DNA, the CDR3 is TGTGCCAGCAGTTACTCCGGGACAGGGAACTATGGCTACACCTTC. This gives the protein CASSYSGTGNYGYTF.

The chain carries TRBV18 and TRBJ2-7; D is ambiguous. From germline, CDR1 is KGHSH and CDR2 LQKENI. The length of the CDR3 is 12 residues. The ends were cut back, 3 bases at V and 6 bases at J, with 9 bases in the middle. The CDR3, as DNA: TGTGCCAGCTCACCTAATTTAGTCGAGCAGTACTTC. Its translation is CASSPNLVEQYF.

This chain uses TRBV30 with TRBJ2-1, with D tentatively TRBD1 (6 bases). Germline CDR1 reads GTSNPN; CDR2 reads SVGIG (reference sequence). The CDR3 has 14 amino acids. Trimming took off 5 bases at V and 4 bases at J, with 15 bases between the two ends. This CDR3 is CAWDRGQLYNEQFF. The CDR3 region has the DNA TGTGCCTGGGACCGGGGACAACTTTACAATGAGCAGTTCTTC.

The gene calls are TRBV6-5 and TRBJ1-5; 9 nucleotides match TRBD1. The germline gives CDR1 MNHEY, CDR2 SVGAGI. V lost 6 bases, J lost 8 bases, and 11 bases stayed unmatched. This CDR3 comprises 15 residues. DNA of the CDR3: TGTGCCAGCAGCCGGGGACAGGGCGAATCTAAGCCCCAGCATTTT. Protein sequence: CASSRGQGESKPQHF.

The sample holds one count of this clone. The genes are TRBV5-6 and TRBJ2-5; the D gene is possibly TRBD2 (5 bases). Trimming took 6 bases from V and 4 from J, leaving 10 bases between them. Germline loops: CDR1 SGHDT, CDR2 YYEEEE. This CDR3 comprises 12 residues. Written as DNA, the CDR3 is TGTGCCAGCATTGGACGGGGAGAGACCCAGTACTTC. This encodes CASIGRGETQYF. The variable domain in full, completed from reference TRBV5-6 and TRBJ2-5, reads DAGVTQSPTHLIKTRGQQVTLRCSPKSGHDTVSWYQQALGQGPQFIFQYYEEEERQRGNFPDRFSGHQFPNYSSELNVNALLLGDSALYLCASIGRGETQYFGPGTRLLVL.